This T cell receptor beta chain is from a study of CD4 T cells in relation to SARS-CoV-2 and coronaviruses. At the level of the study: TCR beta CDR3s were sequenced after roughly nine-day antigen culture of PBMCs.

In its sample, this clone was seen a few times. The target antigen is unknown. The unexposed donors gave CD4+ T cells in about 2011-2018, prior to COVID-19. CD4+ T cells were isolated from the cells after around 10 days of culture. As cell numbers allowed, unexposed-donor CD4+ T cells faced SARS-CoV-2 S/N and four cold-coronavirus spikes. Cultures received half-medium IL-2 refreshes on days 3 and 7. Sequenced by immunoSEQ multiplex PCR; TCRdb stores in-frame clones only, minus some. The table lists 25,000 or so clones, roughly 73% of them singletons. The CDR3 extends over 14 amino acids. This clonotype originated in a human donor in good health. The sequencing input was CD4+ T cells from PBMCs, cultured in vitro. This rearrangement joins TRBV12-1 to TRBJ1-6; the table's TRBD1 call for D was not verified on the DNA. TRBV12-1 is a known pseudogene. The CDR3 DNA follows: TGTGCCAGCAGCTTTCAACAGGGGCATTCACCCCTCCACTTT. This codes for CASSFQQGHSPLHF.